This T cell receptor beta chain stems from a study of Graves' ophthalmopathy and Graves' hyperthyroidism. Looking at the study overall: Peripheral blood was gathered at first diagnosis, ahead of any treatment whatsoever.

Study findings and constraints: Discriminating ophthalmopathy from stable hyperthyroidism, a 13-signature model attained a sensitivity of under 90% and a specificity of approximately 81%.

RNA transcripts provided the template for amplifying TCR beta CDR3 regions. An initial RT-PCR round employing HTBI primers preceded a second-round multiplex PCR. TCRdb reanalysed the multiplex PCR reads using MiXCR and keeps one entry per CDR3 protein. The table includes about 400,000 distinct CDR3 sequences, about 16% detected once. This clonotype was observed at least ten times. Its antigen is unidentified. No ophthalmopathy within 18 months of follow-up signified stable hyperthyroidism. Other autoimmune diseases, uncontrolled infections, pregnancy or lactation led to the exclusion of patients. The CDR3 is 11 residues long. Germline V gene sequence: CDR1 SGHTA, CDR2 FQGNSA. V shed 5 bases and J 12 bases; nucleotides not matched to a gene: 3.

The source of this sequence is a young woman with stable Graves' hyperthyroidism. The sample comprised peripheral blood. The rearrangement joins TRBV7-2 to TRBJ2-4; TRBD1 matches at 8 bases. CDR3 protein: CASSTTGAQYF. The CDR3 nucleotides are TGTGCCAGCAGCACGACAGGGGCTCAGTACTTC.